These T cell receptor beta chains were read from a single sample in a study of long-term antiretroviral therapy in people with HIV. Profiling relied on immunoSEQ multiplex PCR, and the TCRdb table lists in-frame clones only, not all of them. The top ten clones hold roughly 5% of a sample with about 22,000 clones, approximately 86% of them seen once. The sequences come from unsorted PBMCs, collected 1.3 years after starting antiretroviral therapy. These receptors were collected from a man in his 60s with HIV. Both conserved end residues are trimmed from each CDR3. The order of the fields is V gene, J gene, CDR3 protein.

>TRBV30|TRBJ1-1
AWDHQGGTEAF
>TRBV4-1|TRBJ2-1
ASSKPSTGYEQF
>TRBV27|TRBJ1-2
ASSLYGDRAYGYT
>TRBV13|TRBJ2-7
ASSLTGGYEQY
>TRBV4-1|TRBJ1-2
ASSQEQVGGYT
>TRBV9|TRBJ2-2
ASSVDGGPDGELF
>TRBV4-3|TRBJ1-6
ASSDGQIVSPLH
>TRBV28|TRBJ2-7
ASSFIAGSYEQY
>TRBV6-5|TRBJ1-5
ASSFDRVLSNQPQH
>TRBV7-9|TRBJ1-1
ASSFNMGTEAF
>TRBV6-5|TRBJ1-6
ASSYQSPPLNSPLH
>TRBV29-1|TRBJ1-1
SVSGQPNTEAF
>TRBV19|TRBJ1-1
ASSSTGGSRTEAF
>TRBV4-3|TRBJ2-3
ASSQGTGGDFMSDTQY
>TRBV11-3|TRBJ2-1
ASSFGTNNEQF
>TRBV18|TRBJ1-5
ASSPTAQGRDQPQH
>TRBV7-9|TRBJ1-5
ASSLLGGQPQH
>TRBV5-1|TRBJ2-3
ASSLRTGVGRTDTQY
>TRBV19|TRBJ2-5
ASSIISGGTQETQY
>TRBV6-1|TRBJ2-1
ASSERTVYNEQF
>TRBV6-1|TRBJ2-7
ASSEGQGEDEQY
>TRBV7-4|TRBJ1-3
ASSLDEDRNRKSSGNTIY
>TRBV2|TRBJ1-4
ASSRGATATNEKLF
>TRBV27|TRBJ2-7
ASSPLPGRGGDTYEQY
>TRBV20-1|TRBJ1-2
SASFYGYT
>TRBV10-3|TRBJ1-4
AISEGAIGDEKLF
>TRBV7-6|TRBJ1-2
ASSQSHKYGYT
>TRBV5-1|TRBJ2-4
ASSLGGKNIQY
>TRBV18|TRBJ1-2
ASSPAGGANGYT
>TRBV7-2|TRBJ2-4
ASSNKTGAKNIQY
>TRBV7-6|TRBJ2-2
ASSQGQNTGELF
>TRBV6-5|TRBJ1-5
ASSPVLSQPQH
>TRBV5-6|TRBJ1-6
ASSFGTVQSPLH
>TRBV19|TRBJ1-5
ASSIGTESSNQPQH
>TRBV5-1|TRBJ2-3
ASSLAPGQGSLEQY
>TRBV29-1|TRBJ1-1
SVESPTRISTEAF
>TRBV7-2|TRBJ1-1
ASNRDRGMNTEAF
>TRBV10-1|TRBJ2-3
ASSTGQDSDTQY
>TRBV5-1|TRBJ2-7
ASSLVTANYEQY
>TRBV5-1|TRBJ2-7
ASSPGQGPYEQY
>TRBV2|TRBJ2-5
ASSEFRVQETQY
>TRBV7-6|TRBJ2-1
ASSLASAIYNEQF
>TRBV25-1|TRBJ2-7
ASSSVGQYDEQY
>TRBV7-3|TRBJ2-3
ASSPGTSSPSTDTQY
>TRBV5-1|TRBJ2-3
ASRPAGTGSTDTQY
>TRBV19|TRBJ1-2
ASSMLVSDGYT
>TRBV11-2|TRBJ2-7
ASRRDTYEQY
>TRBV5-6|TRBJ2-3
ASSRGEGADTQY
>TRBV7-9|TRBJ2-7
ASSGNNQGRRSYEQY
>TRBV6-5|TRBJ1-6
ASTFRQFNSPLH
>TRBV5-4|TRBJ2-2
ASSLVQRSANTGELF
>TRBV12-5|TRBJ1-1
ASGLVSGTEAF
>TRBV6-4|TRBJ1-5
ASSLSPREPQH
>TRBV18|TRBJ1-4
ASSPGWGSDEKLF
>TRBV4-3|TRBJ2-7
ASSRVSGGYYEQY
>TRBV11-2|TRBJ2-1
ASRDLGTNNEQF
>TRBV5-1|TRBJ1-2
ASSLAGGLEGYT
>TRBV7-9|TRBJ2-3
ASSLATDTQY
>TRBV19|TRBJ2-3
ASSWMETDTQY
>TRBV18|TRBJ2-5
ASSPFRDEVTQY